The rows below give T cell receptor beta chains drawn from one sample of a study of T cells after yellow fever vaccination. TCRdb reprocessed the 5' RACE reads with MiXCR, giving one entry per CDR3 protein. The table shows some 200,000 distinct CDR3 sequences, with about 11% occurring only once. The sequencing here drew on CD8+ T cells sorted from PBMCs, taken 15 days after the yellow fever booster vaccination. Receptors originate from a man aged 18 to 35 who received the YFV17D yellow fever vaccine. CDR3s include the opening cysteine and the closing phenylalanine or tryptophan. D genes are given only for firm matches. Expanded clones are given a class, and other clones once, few, many or no size at all.

CDR3 DNA,CDR3 protein,V gene,clone size,D gene,J gene
TGCGCCAGCAGCCAAGCCCCGACAGGGGGCGAAAACATTCAGTACTTC,CASSQAPTGGENIQYF,TRBV4-3,few,TRBD1,TRBJ2-4
TGCGCCAGCAGCTTCAATTCTCCCTACGAGCAGTACTTC,CASSFNSPYEQYF,TRBV5-1,.,.,TRBJ2-7
TGCAGCGCCGAGGGGGACAGCTATGGCTACACCTTC,CSAEGDSYGYTF,TRBV29-1,few,TRBD1,TRBJ1-2
TGTGCCAGCAGCTTGGTGGACAGGGGGTACAATGAGCAGTTCTTC,CASSLVDRGYNEQFF,TRBV5-4,.,TRBD1,TRBJ2-1
TGCAGCGTTGAGGACGATGGGAGAAGGTCCTCGAACACTGAAGCTTTCTTT,CSVEDDGRRSSNTEAFF,TRBV29-1,few,.,TRBJ1-1
TGTGCCAGCAGCCCGACTGAACAGGGGGTTTACGAGCAGTACTTC,CASSPTEQGVYEQYF,TRBV6-2/TRBV6-3,few,TRBD1,TRBJ2-7
TGTGCCAGCAGCTTAGCTGGGACCCCGGATGGCTACACCTTC,CASSLAGTPDGYTF,TRBV11-2,few,.,TRBJ1-2
TGTGCCTACTCCCGGGACTTGGAAGAGACCCAGTACTTC,CAYSRDLEETQYF,TRBV4-2,.,.,TRBJ2-5
TGTGCCAGCAGTTTAGCGCAAGTTGAAGCTTTCTTT,CASSLAQVEAFF,TRBV7-9,.,.,TRBJ1-1
TGCGCCAGCAGTCTTTACCGGGCCATCGCCAGCTATGGCTACACCTTC,CASSLYRAIASYGYTF,TRBV4-3,.,.,TRBJ1-2
TGTGCCAGCAGCTCCTCCCTAGGACAATCCAGGGTGGGCAATCAGCCCCAGCATTTT,CASSSSLGQSRVGNQPQHF,TRBV3-1,.,.,TRBJ1-5
TGTGCCAGCAGCTTGGGGTTAGGCTACGAGCAGTACTTC,CASSLGLGYEQYF,TRBV5-6,few,.,TRBJ2-7
TGTGCCAGCAGTTTATTTTGGGGCCACAATGAGCAGTTCTTC,CASSLFWGHNEQFF,TRBV27,.,.,TRBJ2-1
TGTGCCAGCAGCTTAGTAGTGGATCGCGGGGGTCCCGGGGAGCTGTTTTTT,CASSLVVDRGGPGELFF,TRBV7-9,.,TRBD2,TRBJ2-2
TGCGCCAGCAGCCAAGCTCCTTTTGGGACAGCTATCACAGATACGCAGTATTTT,CASSQAPFGTAITDTQYF,TRBV4-3,many,TRBD1,TRBJ2-3
TGTGCCAGCAGCCCGACAGGGCAAGCCGAGCAGTACTTC,CASSPTGQAEQYF,TRBV13,.,TRBD1,TRBJ2-7
TGCGCCAGCAGCCAAAGGGGACTAGCGGGGGGGCGCGATACGCAGTATTTT,CASSQRGLAGGRDTQYF,TRBV4-1,.,TRBD2,TRBJ2-3
TGTGCCAGCAGCGCAGCGGGGGGAAGCTACAATGAGCAGTTCTTC,CASSAAGGSYNEQFF,TRBV7-2,many,TRBD2,TRBJ2-1
TGTGCCAGCTCACCCGACATTGGGTACTCCACAGATACGCAGTATTTT,CASSPDIGYSTDTQYF,TRBV18,few,.,TRBJ2-3
TGCGCCAGCAGCTTGGACAGATTTGCAACTAATGAAAAACTGTTTTTT,CASSLDRFATNEKLFF,TRBV5-1,.,.,TRBJ1-4
TGCGCCAGCAGCGGTTCTCCGCGGGACAGGTTAACTTTTACTGAAGCTTTCTTT,CASSGSPRDRLTFTEAFF,TRBV4-1,many,TRBD1,TRBJ1-1
TGCAGTGCTACTAGCGGGGGGTACAATGAGCAGTTCTTC,CSATSGGYNEQFF,TRBV20-1,.,TRBD2,TRBJ2-1
TGTGCCAGCAGCCAAGATGACAGAGGGGGCCAAGAGACCCAGTACTTC,CASSQDDRGGQETQYF,TRBV4-2,.,.,TRBJ2-5
TGTGCCAGCAGCTTAAATGATGAGCAGTTCTTC,CASSLNDEQFF,TRBV7-3,few,.,TRBJ2-1
TGCGCCAGCAGCCAAGAGGGGGCTGAAGCTTTCTTT,CASSQEGAEAFF,TRBV4-1,few,.,TRBJ1-1
TGCAGCGTATCAGGGGGCTGGGCTGAAGCTTTCTTT,CSVSGGWAEAFF,TRBV29-1,.,TRBD1,TRBJ1-1
TGTGCCAGTAGTCCCATAGGGGGGAACACTGAAGCTTTCTTT,CASSPIGGNTEAFF,TRBV19,.,.,TRBJ1-1
TGTGCCAGCAGTGTCCTGGCAGCCAATGAGCAGTTCTTC,CASSVLAANEQFF,TRBV27,.,.,TRBJ2-1
TGTGCCTCCCAAGGGTATATCTCCGGGAACACTGAAGCTTTCTTT,CASQGYISGNTEAFF,TRBV12-3/TRBV12-4,.,.,TRBJ1-1
TGTGCCAGCAGCTTAGCGGACGGAACCTACGAGCAGTACTTC,CASSLADGTYEQYF,TRBV7-9,.,.,TRBJ2-7
TGCGCCAGCAGCCTAAAGCCCCGCCAGATTCTGGGGGTCACCACAGATACGCAGTATTTT,CASSLKPRQILGVTTDTQYF,TRBV4-1,.,.,TRBJ2-3
TGTGCCAGCAGCTTAGAGGGACAGATGAACACTGAAGCTTTCTTT,CASSLEGQMNTEAFF,TRBV7-2,.,TRBD1,TRBJ1-1
TGTGCCAGCATTGGGACAGGGGGGGAAAAACTGTTTTTT,CASIGTGGEKLFF,TRBV6-5,few,TRBD1,TRBJ1-4
TGTGCCAGCAGCTCGTCTGCCGGGGGGCCGATCACAGATACGCAGTATTTT,CASSSSAGGPITDTQYF,TRBV7-2,.,.,TRBJ2-3
TGTGCCAGCAGCTTCTCTCAGGGTGGAACCGGGGAGCTGTTTTTT,CASSFSQGGTGELFF,TRBV7-3,.,.,TRBJ2-2
TGTGCCAGCAGTCCTTCGCACACTGAAGCTTTCTTT,CASSPSHTEAFF,TRBV6-2/TRBV6-3,.,.,TRBJ1-1